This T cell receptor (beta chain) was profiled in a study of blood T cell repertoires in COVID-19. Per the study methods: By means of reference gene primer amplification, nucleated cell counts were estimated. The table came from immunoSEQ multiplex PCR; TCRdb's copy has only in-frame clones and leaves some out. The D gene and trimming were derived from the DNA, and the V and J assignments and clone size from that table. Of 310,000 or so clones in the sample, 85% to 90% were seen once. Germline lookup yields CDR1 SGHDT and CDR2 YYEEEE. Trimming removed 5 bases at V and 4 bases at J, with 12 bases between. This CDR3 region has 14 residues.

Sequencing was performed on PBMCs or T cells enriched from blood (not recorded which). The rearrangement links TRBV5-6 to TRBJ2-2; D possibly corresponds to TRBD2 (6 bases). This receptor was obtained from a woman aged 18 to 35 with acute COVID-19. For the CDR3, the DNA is TGTGCCAGCAGGAGTCCGGGAGTCACCGGGGAGCTGTTTTTT. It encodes CASRSPGVTGELFF.